This record concerns one T cell receptor (beta chain) sequence. What it binds is unknown. This CDR3 region has 15 residues. Germline-derived CDR1 and CDR2 are GTSNPN and SVGIG (reference sequence). V was cut by 5 bases and J by 2 bases, with 15 bases left in between. This record belongs to a study of OX40 agonist ivuxolimab in advanced cancers. Study results and limitations: Not determined was the antigen specificity of the expanded peripheral T cells.

Method: immunoSEQ multiplex PCR; TCRdb's copy keeps in-frame clones and lacks some. This table has about 84,000 clones, over 65% appearing once. This chain connects TRBV30 to TRBJ2-2; D unresolved. Source: CD4+ or CD8+ T cells sorted from blood, taken in a trial of the OX40 agonist ivuxolimab. The source is an adult with an advanced solid tumor such as melanoma, head and neck, liver or kidney cancer. Written as DNA, the CDR3 is TGTGCCTGGGGCCTACTGACTGACAACACCGGGGAGCTGTTTTTT. Amino acids: CAWGLLTDNTGELFF.